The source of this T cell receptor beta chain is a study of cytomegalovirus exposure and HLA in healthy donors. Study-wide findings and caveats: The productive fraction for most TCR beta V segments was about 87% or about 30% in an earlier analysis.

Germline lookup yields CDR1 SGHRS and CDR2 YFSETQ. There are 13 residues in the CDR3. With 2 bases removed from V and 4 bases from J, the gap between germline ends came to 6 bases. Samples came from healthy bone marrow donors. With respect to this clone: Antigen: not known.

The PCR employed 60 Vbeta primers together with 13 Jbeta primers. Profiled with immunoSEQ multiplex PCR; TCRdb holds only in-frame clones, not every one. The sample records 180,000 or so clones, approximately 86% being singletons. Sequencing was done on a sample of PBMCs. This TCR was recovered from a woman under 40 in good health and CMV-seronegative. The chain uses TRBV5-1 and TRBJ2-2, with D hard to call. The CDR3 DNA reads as TGCGCCAGCAGCTTTGACTTCACCGGGGAGCTGTTTTTT. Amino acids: CASSFDFTGELFF.